A single sample gave rise to the 26 T cell receptor beta chains below, sequenced in a study of human T cells and chemical hapten exposure. Sample time point: patch test 1, 2 weeks after DPC sensitization. Treatment: therapeutic diphenylcyclopropenone sensitization with weekly scalp DPC. TCRdb re-derived calls from the RACE reads in MiXCR, one entry per CDR3 protein. The top ten clones hold 3.5% of a sample with 65,000 to 95,000 distinct CDR3 sequences, roughly 12% of them seen once. This material consisted of whole blood, taken in connection with sensitization to the hapten diphenylcyclopropenone (DPC). The origin of the receptors is a woman in her fifties or sixties with alopecia areata. Some clones in this sample may be carry-over from other donors' samples.

There are a few counts of this clonotype. The rearrangement uses TRBV30 and TRBJ1-4; D gene unclear. Between the trimmed V and J ends, which lost 1 base and 11 bases, there was a span of 8 bases. CDR3 length: 11 amino acids. Germline lookup yields CDR1 GTSNPN and CDR2 SVGIG (reference sequence). DNA of the CDR3: TGTGCCTGGAGTGGTGCAGAGAAACTGTTTTTT. Its protein product is CAWSGAEKLFF.

A word on this clonotype: Germline is not matched at one junction end, which may reflect a read error. V is TRBV7-9 and J is TRBJ2-1; D perhaps matches TRBD1 (6 bases). The length of the CDR3 is 17 residues. Germline V gene lookup returns CDR1 SEHNR and CDR2 FQNEAQ (reference sequence). As DNA, the CDR3 is TGTGCCAGCAGGTTAGCTGGACAGATGATCTCCTACAATGAGCAGTTCTTC. As protein: CASRLAGQMISYNEQFF.

This clonotype was recorded many times. The chain recombines TRBV30 with TRBJ1-2; D might be TRBD1 (6 bases). CDR1 is GTSNPN and CDR2 is SVGIG in the germline V gene (reference sequence). The CDR3 is made up of 12 amino acids. V gave up 5 bases and J gave up 6 bases, with 13 bases separating them. The CDR3 protein is CAWEQGSDGYTF. The CDR3 coding sequence is TGTGCCTGGGAACAGGGATCGGATGGCTACACCTTC.

This clonotype was counted at least ten times. CDR3 residues: CASSPQWVNQPQHF. The DNA of the CDR3 is TGTGCCAGCAGTCCCCAGTGGGTAAATCAGCCCCAGCATTTT. The chain has TRBV27 and TRBJ1-5; D is unresolved. Germline CDR1 MNHEY, CDR2 SMNVEV (reference sequence). The ends were cut back, 5 bases at V and 4 bases at J, with 12 bases in the middle. The CDR3 has 14 amino acids.

The chain recombines TRBV30 with TRBJ1-1; D call uncertain. CDR3 size: 14 residues. Germline V lookup: CDR1 GTSNPN, CDR2 SVGIG (reference sequence). V gave up 2 bases and J gave up 5 bases, with 15 bases separating them. CDR3 region: CAWSPRAAGTEAFF. The CDR3 nucleotides are TGTGCCTGGAGTCCTCGGGCCGCCGGAACTGAAGCTTTCTTT.

This chain uses TRBV20-1 with TRBJ2-5; 16 bases line up with TRBD2. The CDR3 extends over 16 amino acids. CDR1 and CDR2 from the germline V gene are DFQATT and SNEGSKA (reference sequence). Germline trimming cut 5 bases from V and 4 bases from J; bases unmatched to any gene: 7. CDR3: CSAAGTSGGASETQYF. CDR3 in DNA: TGCAGTGCTGCGGGGACTAGCGGGGGGGCTTCAGAGACCCAGTACTTC.

The V call is TRBV20-1, the J call TRBJ1-2, with D unresolved. This CDR3 is built from 12 residues. Per germline, CDR1 DFQATT and CDR2 SNEGSKA (reference sequence). V was shortened by 5 bases and J by 5 bases, with 12 bases between the two germline ends. The CDR3 coding sequence is TGCAGTGCTGGGAGACCGGAATATGGCTACACCTTC. Its translation is CSAGRPEYGYTF.

This clonotype showed up just a few times. The CDR3 DNA is TGTGCCAGCAGCTTAGGGACAAACGATGGCTACACCTTC. This codes for CASSLGTNDGYTF. The genes are TRBV7-3 and TRBJ1-2; D possibly corresponds to TRBD1 (6 bases). Trimming stripped 2 bases from V and 6 bases from J, with 10 bases between. This CDR3 has 13 residues. Germline-derived CDR1 and CDR2 are SGHTA and FQGTGA.

Concerning this clonotype: This could be a read error, since a much larger clone is one nucleotide away. This chain joins TRBV6-1 and TRBJ1-2; 9 nucleotides agree with TRBD1. The ends lost 6 bases at V and 7 bases at J; junction bases unmatched: 12. Germline CDR1 is MNHNS and CDR2 is SASEGT. The CDR3 runs 15 residues. The CDR3 coding sequence is TGTGCCAGCAGGCCGGGACAGGGCGCCCTTAGTGGCTACACCTTC. It translates to CASRPGQGALSGYTF.

A note on this clonotype: A read error is possible here, since a much larger clone lies one base away. The V and J genes are TRBV12-3 or TRBV12-4 and TRBJ1-6; D ambiguous. The length of the CDR3 is 16 residues. The CDR3, as DNA: TGTGCCAGCAGTTTCATGCAAAGCTCCTGTAATTCACCCCTCCACTTT. Protein product: CASSFMQSSCNSPLHF.

This clonotype appeared many times. This sequence joins TRBV19 and TRBJ2-5, with D perhaps matching TRBD2 (6 bases). This CDR3 is built from 12 residues. V was pared by 6 bases and J by 2 bases, with 7 bases between. CDR1 and CDR2 from the germline V gene are LNHDA and SQIVND (reference sequence). The CDR3 loop is CASSREQETQYF. The CDR3 coding sequence is TGTGCCAGTAGCCGGGAGCAAGAGACCCAGTACTTC. Supplemented by reference TRBV19 and TRBJ2-5, the full variable domain reads DGGITQSPKYLFRKEGQNVTLSCEQNLNHDAMYWYRQDPGQGLRLIYYSQIVNDFQKGDIAEGYSVSREKKESFPLTVTSAQKNPTAFYLCASSREQETQYFGPGTRLLVL.

In DNA, the CDR3 is TGCAGTGCTAGGGGGAGTCAAGAGACCCAGTACTTC. Protein: CSARGSQETQYF. The chain combines TRBV20-1 with TRBJ2-5; D is perhaps TRBD2 (5 bases). This CDR3 comprises 12 residues. Trimming pared 3 bases from V and 2 bases from J, leaving 7 bases between. In germline, CDR1 is DFQATT, CDR2 SNEGSKA (reference sequence).

This clonotype was observed at least ten times. The CDR3 bases are TGTGCCATCAGTCCGGCTAGCGGGGGCACAGATACGCAGTATTTT. It encodes CAISPASGGTDTQYF. This rearrangement joins TRBV10-3 to TRBJ2-3; 9 bases line up with TRBD2. CDR1 is ENHRY, CDR2 SYGVKD, per germline. Trimming cost V 5 bases and J 1 base; bases outside gene matches: 4. This CDR3 has 15 residues.

This clonotype was observed many times. The rearrangement joins TRBV5-1 to TRBJ1-1; D ambiguous. The germline V gene encodes CDR1 SGHRS and CDR2 YFSETQ. V lost 0 bases to trimming and J lost 1 base, with 7 bases between them. The CDR3 loop spans 14 amino acids. CDR3 residues: CASSLVSGNTEAFF. CDR3 sequence (DNA): TGCGCCAGCAGCTTGGTTTCAGGGAACACTGAAGCTTTCTTT.

This clonotype appeared once. The rearrangement joins TRBV24-1 to TRBJ2-3, with 9 positions matching TRBD2. This CDR3 has 13 residues. With 9 bases clipped from V and 2 bases from J, the junction kept 2 bases outside the gene matches. Germline lookup yields CDR1 KGHDR and CDR2 SFDVKD. CDR3 sequence reads: CATGTSNTDTQYF. The CDR3 bases are TGTGCCACCGGGACTAGCAACACAGATACGCAGTATTTT.

This clonotype was detected ten times or more. This chain uses TRBV24-1 with TRBJ2-7; 9 positions match TRBD2. Germline V gene lookup returns CDR1 KGHDR and CDR2 SFDVKD. This CDR3 comprises 16 residues. Trimming took 9 bases from V and 3 from J; bases not matched to a gene: 14. CDR3 bases: TGTGCCACCGTCAGGGCTCGGCGGGGGGGCCGCTACGAGCAGTACTTC. Its translation: CATVRARRGGRYEQYF.

This clonotype was seen a few times. The chain recombines TRBV11-2 with TRBJ1-5; D not certain. Trimming pared 2 bases from V and 6 bases from J, leaving 14 bases between. The CDR3 runs to 15 residues. Germline CDR1 is SGHAT and CDR2 is FQNNGV. CDR3 residues: CASSLRLYILQPQHF. DNA of the CDR3: TGTGCCAGCAGCTTAAGACTGTACATCCTTCAGCCCCAGCATTTT. Using reference TRBV11-2 and TRBJ1-5 for the parts outside the CDR3, the full variable domain is EAGVAQSPRYKIIEKRQSVAFWCNPISGHATLYWYQQILGQGPKLLIQFQNNGVVDDSQLPKDRFSAERLKGVDSTLKIQPAKLEDSAVYLCASSLRLYILQPQHFGDGTRLSIL.

The rearrangement joins TRBV4-2 to TRBJ1-1, with D tentatively TRBD1 (6 bases). The germline gives CDR1 LGHNA, CDR2 YNFKEQ. The V gene lost 0 bases and the J gene lost 1 base, with 15 bases spanning the gap. CDR3 length: 17 residues. CDR3 residues: CASSQDRLGATNTEAFF. The DNA for the CDR3 is TGTGCCAGCAGCCAAGATCGACTGGGGGCGACGAACACTGAAGCTTTCTTT.

The V and J genes are TRBV11-2 and TRBJ1-6; 11 bases align to TRBD1. The junction had 5 bases not matched to a gene; V was cut back by 1 base and J by 9 bases. Germline CDR1 SGHAT, CDR2 FQNNGV. The CDR3 has 16 residues. CDR3 sequence reads: CASSLAGQGGASPLHF. The DNA of the CDR3 is TGTGCCAGCAGCTTAGCGGGACAGGGGGGGGCTTCACCCCTCCACTTT.

The table lists this clonotype with a few counts. This chain connects TRBV2 to TRBJ1-3; no clear D. The germline V gene encodes CDR1 SNHLY and CDR2 FYNNEI. The CDR3 has 13 residues. Between the trimmed V and J ends, which lost 3 bases and 4 bases, there was a span of 7 bases. Here the CDR3 DNA reads TGTGCCAGCAGTGAGGGGAGAGGAAACACCATATATTTT. Encoded protein: CASSEGRGNTIYF.

This clonotype showed up just a few times. The chain recombines TRBV20-1 with TRBJ1-4, with unresolved D. Trimming left V 3 bases short and J 4 bases short, with 3 bases between. Germline assignment: CDR1 DFQATT and CDR2 SNEGSKA (reference sequence). CDR3 length equals 11 residues. The chain's CDR3 is CSASRNEKLFF. The DNA of the CDR3 is TGCAGTGCTAGCCGTAATGAAAAACTGTTTTTT.

This clonotype was counted many times. The genes are TRBV3-1 and TRBJ2-3; perhaps D is TRBD1 or TRBD2 (5 bases each). Germline loops: CDR1 LGHDT, CDR2 YNNKEL (reference sequence). The V and J ends lost 6 bases and 1 base respectively, with 5 bases between them. The CDR3 contains 12 residues. CDR3 sequence reads: CASRGGTDTQYF. The CDR3 DNA follows: TGTGCCAGCAGGGGGGGCACAGATACGCAGTATTTT.

The rearrangement uses TRBV18 and TRBJ2-7, with TRBD2 matching over 12 bases. J was trimmed by 3 bases and V by 4 bases; bases with no gene match: 4. The CDR3 runs to 15 residues. The germline V gene encodes CDR1 KGHSH and CDR2 LQKENI. DNA for the CDR3: TGTGCCAGCTCACAACTAGCGGGGGGATACTACGAGCAGTACTTC. This codes for CASSQLAGGYYEQYF.

V and J are TRBV4-1 and TRBJ2-7, with 7 bases that match TRBD1. Losses at the gene ends were 0 bases for V and 6 bases for J; bases not matched to a gene: 8. CDR1 and CDR2 from the germline V gene are MGHRA and YSYEKL. The CDR3 totals 15 residues. CDR3 nucleotides: TGCGCCAGCAGCCAAGAGAGGGACAGTCCCGGCGAGCAGTACTTC. This codes for CASSQERDSPGEQYF.

At least ten counts were recorded for this clonotype. V and J are TRBV29-1 and TRBJ1-1; D is unresolved. The CDR3 is made up of 12 amino acids. V lost 3 bases, J lost 1 base, and 6 bases lay in between. CDR1 is SQVTM and CDR2 is ANQGSEA in the germline V gene. CDR3: CSVDGQNTEAFF. The DNA for the CDR3 is TGCAGCGTTGACGGGCAGAACACTGAAGCTTTCTTT.

This chain joins TRBV20-1 and TRBJ2-3; 13 bases match TRBD2. The CDR3 consists of 15 residues. The trim removed 5 bases at V and 8 bases at J, leaving 10 bases unmatched. Germline CDR1 and CDR2: DFQATT and SNEGSKA (reference sequence). The CDR3 here is CSAPIGLAGAGTQYF. The CDR3 nucleotides are TGCAGTGCTCCGATAGGACTAGCGGGGGCTGGTACGCAGTATTTT.